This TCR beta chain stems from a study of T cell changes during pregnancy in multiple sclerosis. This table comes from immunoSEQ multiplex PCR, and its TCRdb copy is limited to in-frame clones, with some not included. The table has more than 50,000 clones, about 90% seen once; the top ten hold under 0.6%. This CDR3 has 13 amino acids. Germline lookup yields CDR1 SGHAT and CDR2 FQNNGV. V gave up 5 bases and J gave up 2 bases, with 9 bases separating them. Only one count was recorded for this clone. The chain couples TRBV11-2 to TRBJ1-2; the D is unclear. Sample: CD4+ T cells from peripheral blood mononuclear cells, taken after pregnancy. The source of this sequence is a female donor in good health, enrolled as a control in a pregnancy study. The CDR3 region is CASSPSGNYGYTF. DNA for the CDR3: TGTGCCAGCAGCCCTTCGGGGAACTATGGCTACACCTTC.